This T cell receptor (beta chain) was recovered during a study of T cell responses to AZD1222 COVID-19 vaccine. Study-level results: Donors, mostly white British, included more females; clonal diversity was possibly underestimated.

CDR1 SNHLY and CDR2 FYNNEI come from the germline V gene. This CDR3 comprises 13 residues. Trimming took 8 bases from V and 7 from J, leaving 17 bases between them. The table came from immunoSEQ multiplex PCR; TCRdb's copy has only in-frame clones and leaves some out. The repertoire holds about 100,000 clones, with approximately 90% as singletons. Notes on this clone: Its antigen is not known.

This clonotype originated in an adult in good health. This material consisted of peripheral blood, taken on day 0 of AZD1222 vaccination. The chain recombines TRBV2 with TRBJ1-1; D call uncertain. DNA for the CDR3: TGTGCCAGCTTGTCCCAGGACGGATTTGAAGCTTTCTTT. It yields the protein CASLSQDGFEAFF.